This T cell receptor beta chain was profiled in a study of blood T cell repertoires in COVID-19. Study summary: Italy, Spain and the United States were the sources of the convalescent and acute COVID-19 samples.

Trimming took 6 bases from V and 5 from J; bases not matched to a gene: 4. CDR3 size: 13 residues. Clones were sequenced by immunoSEQ multiplex PCR, and TCRdb holds only the in-frame ones, with some missing. The data contain around 160,000 clones, approximately 85% of them seen just once; the ten biggest clones take up roughly 11%. The V and J genes are TRBV12-3 or TRBV12-4 and TRBJ2-1, with 7 bases fitting TRBD1. This TCR was sampled from a man in his 60s with active or convalescent COVID-19. The sequenced sample was peripheral blood. The CDR3 loop is CASSWTGNNEQFF. Written as DNA, the CDR3 is TGTGCCAGCAGCTGGACAGGTAACAATGAGCAGTTCTTC.